These 15 T cell receptor beta chains were sequenced from one sample in a study of PD-L1 blockade in urothelial cancer. Profiled with immunoSEQ multiplex PCR; TCRdb holds only in-frame clones, not every one. The sample carries some 84,000 clones, around 90% recorded once. The sample consisted of PBMCs, taken around atezolizumab (anti-PD-L1) treatment. These receptors were collected from a woman in her 70s with urothelial cancer.

V gene TRBV5-4 combines with J gene TRBJ1-4; D may be TRBD1 (6 bases). This CDR3 has 14 amino acids. Trimming left V 4 bases short and J 6 bases short, with 13 bases between. The germline gives CDR1 SGHNT, CDR2 YYREEE (reference sequence). The CDR3 DNA follows: TGTGCCAGCAGCCGGGGACACCGATATGAAAAACTGTTTTTT. This codes for CASSRGHRYEKLFF. The variable domain in full, with the rest retrieved from reference TRBV5-4 and TRBJ1-4, is ETGVTQSPTHLIKTRGQQVTLRCSSQSGHNTVSWYQQALGQGPQFIFQYYREEENGRGNFPPRFSGLQFPNYSSELNVNALELDDSALYLCASSRGHRYEKLFFGSGTQLSVL.

The chain combines TRBV25-1 with TRBJ1-4, with unresolved D. The germline V gene has CDR1 MGHDK and CDR2 SYGVNS. V lost 1 base and J lost 2, with 11 bases in between. The CDR3 has 16 amino acids. This chain's CDR3 is CASSEFRGGTNEKLFF. The CDR3 DNA sequence: TGTGCCAGCAGTGAATTCCGGGGAGGGACTAATGAAAAACTGTTTTTT.

This sequence joins TRBV7-2 and TRBJ2-1, with 10 bases matching TRBD2. V trimming: 1 base; J trimming: 6 bases; junction bases outside the gene matches: 6. This CDR3 contains 16 residues. Per the germline V gene, CDR1 is SGHTA and CDR2 is FQGNSA. CDR3 in DNA: TGTGCCAGCAGCTTAGGGGGGGGACTAGCGATCAATGAGCAGTTCTTC. This translates into CASSLGGGLAINEQFF.

This clone appeared a single time. The V gene is TRBV9, the J gene TRBJ2-2; TRBD1 matches at 8 bases. With 3 bases clipped from V and 4 bases from J, the junction kept 8 bases outside the gene matches. The CDR3 contains 16 residues. Germline values: CDR1 SGDLS, CDR2 YYNGEE. CDR3 nucleotide sequence: TGTGCCAGCAGCGGACACAGGGGGACGGGCACCGGGGAGCTGTTTTTT. As protein: CASSGHRGTGTGELFF.

J is TRBJ2-1 and V is TRBV6-5; 13 positions match TRBD2. This CDR3 has 14 amino acids. The trim removed 6 bases at V and 9 bases at J, leaving 5 bases unmatched. Germline V gene data show CDR1 as MNHEY and CDR2 as SVGAGI. CDR3 coding DNA: TGTGCCAGCAGCCCGGGACTAGCGGGGCTTGAGCAGTTCTTC. This gives the protein CASSPGLAGLEQFF.

The chain combines TRBV14 with TRBJ2-7, with 9 bases lining up with TRBD2. Losses at the gene ends were 4 bases for V and 3 bases for J; bases not matched to a gene: 10. The germline V gene has CDR1 SGHDN and CDR2 FVKESK. CDR3 length: 16 residues. CDR3 region: CASSPRPGRGGYEQYF. Written as DNA, the CDR3 is TGTGCCAGCAGCCCTCGCCCGGGGCGGGGGGGCTACGAGCAGTACTTC.

The DNA of the CDR3 is TGTGCCAGCAGCGCGGAACCTAGCACAGATACGCAGTATTTT. Its translation: CASSAEPSTDTQYF. This chain joins TRBV5-4 and TRBJ2-3; D not certain. In germline, CDR1 is SGHNT, CDR2 YYREEE (reference sequence). Deletions cut 4 bases from V and 0 bases from J, with 9 bases between. The CDR3 is 14 amino acids.

This clone appeared a few times. The V gene is TRBV6-6, the J gene TRBJ2-2, with a weak D call TRBD1 (5 bases). Trimming left V 2 bases short and J 7 bases short, with 17 bases between. Germline V gives CDR1 MNHNY, CDR2 SVGAGI (reference sequence). This CDR3 has 16 residues. As DNA, the CDR3 is TGTGCCAGCAGTTACCCCCAGGGCATAGGGTACGGGGAGCTGTTTTTT. As protein: CASSYPQGIGYGELFF.

This chain connects TRBV28 to TRBJ1-2; 7 bases are shared with TRBD1. Germline lookup yields CDR1 MDHEN and CDR2 SYDVKM. The CDR3 covers 14 residues. V gave up 6 bases and J gave up 2 bases; unmatched junction bases: 6. The CDR3 nucleotides are TGTGCCAGCAGCACAGGGGTTAGAAACTATGGCTACACCTTC. This sequence encodes CASSTGVRNYGYTF.

This clone was picked up one time. This chain uses TRBV28 with TRBJ2-7; TRBD2 might be the D (6 bases). There are 14 residues in the CDR3. The V end lost 3 bases, the J end lost 3 bases, and 12 bases lay between the germline ends. Germline CDR1 and CDR2: MDHEN and SYDVKM. The CDR3 loop reads CASSFYGSDYEQYF. The DNA of the CDR3 is TGTGCCAGCAGTTTTTACGGGAGTGACTACGAGCAGTACTTC.

This rearrangement joins TRBV4-3 to TRBJ1-1; D unclear. Trimming took 4 bases from V and 8 from J, leaving 11 bases between them. There are 12 residues in the CDR3. Looked up from germline, CDR1 is LGHNA and CDR2 is YSLEER. CDR3 DNA: TGCGCCAGCAGCCCCCCCGCGGGAGAAGCTTTCTTT. Its protein product is CASSPPAGEAFF.

The chain couples TRBV30 to TRBJ2-7, with 9 positions matching TRBD2. Per the germline V gene, CDR1 is GTSNPN and CDR2 is SVGIG (reference sequence). Losses at the gene ends were 1 base for V and 7 bases for J; bases not matched to a gene: 14. This CDR3 comprises 16 residues. CDR3 coding DNA: TGTGCCTGGAGTGATGGGGGAGGCGGGAGGGCGCAAGAGCAGTACTTC. It codes for CAWSDGGGGRAQEQYF.

The CDR3 DNA follows: TGTGCCAGCAGTCACAGCTATCCGAACACTGAAGCTTTCTTT. It encodes CASSHSYPNTEAFF. The J gene is TRBJ1-1, the V gene TRBV6-1; D is undetermined. V was trimmed by 5 bases and J by 1 base, leaving 11 bases between them. CDR3 size: 14 residues. The germline gives CDR1 MNHNS, CDR2 SASEGT.

The CDR3 spells CASSYMAGASYNEQFF. In nucleotides, the CDR3 is TGTGCCAGCAGTTACATGGCGGGGGCCTCCTACAATGAGCAGTTCTTC. V gene TRBV6-6 combines with J gene TRBJ2-1; D perhaps matches TRBD2 (7 bases). Per germline, CDR1 MNHNY and CDR2 SVGAGI (reference sequence). The V and J ends lost 2 bases and 0 bases respectively, with 11 bases between them. The CDR3 runs 16 residues.

The chain couples TRBV9 to TRBJ1-6; D gene uncertain. The germline CDR1 and CDR2 sequences are SGDLS and YYNGEE. V lost 0 bases, J lost 6 bases, and 7 bases lay in between. The CDR3 covers 14 residues. This CDR3 is CASSVGWSNSPLHF. The CDR3 DNA is TGTGCCAGCAGCGTAGGCTGGAGTAATTCACCCCTCCACTTT.